Shown below are 8 T cell receptor beta chains from a single sample sequenced in a study of regulatory T cells in long-lasting Graves disease. The sample's time point: newly diagnosed GD, antithyroid drugs for less than 3 months. RNA from PBMCs was the source of the TCR library. To make TCR beta libraries, researchers used iRepertoire HTBI primers and Arm-PCR of CDR3 regions. MiXCR, run by TCRdb on the multiplex PCR reads, gives a single entry per CDR3 protein. The sample carries hundreds of thousands of distinct CDR3 sequences, around 16% recorded once. The input for sequencing was peripheral blood mononuclear cells (PBMCs), taken at new diagnosis, from a patient treated with antithyroid drugs. The receptors shown here come from a female donor with Graves disease.

Worth noting for this clonotype: Likely a read error: the CDR3 ends without its conserved phenylalanine or tryptophan. V is TRBV18 and J is TRBJ1-5; D is undetermined. Trimming shortened V by 3 bases and J by 5 bases, and 8 bases separated the two germline ends. Germline V gene data show CDR1 as KGHSH and CDR2 as LQKENI. The CDR3 is made up of 13 amino acids. The chain's CDR3 is CASSPGSDQPQHL. CDR3 bases: TGTGCCAGCTCACCCGGTAGTGATCAGCCCCAGCATCTT.

The rearrangement joins TRBV19 to TRBJ1-2; TRBD1 aligns across 10 bases. V was clipped by 6 bases and J by 8 bases; unmatched bases: 9. The CDR3 consists of 14 residues. Germline CDR1 LNHDA, CDR2 SQIVND (reference sequence). In DNA, the CDR3 is TGTGCCAGTAGGACCGGGACAGGGGTATCCGGCTACACCTTC. This gives the protein CASRTGTGVSGYTF.

This clonotype was counted ten times or more. The chain is built from TRBV12-3 or TRBV12-4 and TRBJ1-1; maybe TRBD1 (6 bases). This CDR3 comprises 14 residues. V lost 2 bases and J 6 bases, leaving 13 bases between the germline ends. The CDR3 protein is CASSLSGGRAEAFF. As DNA, the CDR3 is TGTGCCAGCAGTTTAAGTGGGGGCCGGGCTGAAGCTTTCTTT.

The rearrangement links TRBV4-1 to TRBJ2-5, with D possibly TRBD2 on 6 matching bases. The germline V gene has CDR1 MGHRA and CDR2 YSYEKL. Trimming took off 3 bases at V and 2 bases at J, with 13 bases between the two ends. The CDR3 loop spans 15 amino acids. CDR3 bases: TGCGCCAGCAGCCAGACGTACCGGGGGCAAGAGACCCAGTACTTC. This translates into CASSQTYRGQETQYF.

A note on this clonotype: A much bigger clone sits one base away, suggesting this may be a read error. V is TRBV12-3 or TRBV12-4 and J is TRBJ2-3; 8 nucleotides match TRBD1. The CDR3 loop spans 14 amino acids. V shed 7 bases, J shed 4 bases, and the junction held 7 bases outside the gene matches. CDR3 nucleotide sequence: TGTGCCAGCAACCCAGGGGGCGCGGCAGATACGCAGTATTTT. It translates to CASNPGGAADTQYF.

This clonotype was seen at least ten times. The gene calls are TRBV12-3 or TRBV12-4 and TRBJ1-2, with D hard to call. This CDR3 is 13 amino acids long. V dropped 1 base and J dropped 4 bases, with 7 bases sitting between them. CDR3 bases: TGTGCCAGCAGTTTAGAACAGATCTATGGCTACACCTTC. It is translated as CASSLEQIYGYTF.

Regarding this clonotype: The conserved final phenylalanine or tryptophan is absent from the CDR3, which likely points to a read error. The gene calls are TRBV7-2 and TRBJ2-1; D not resolved. Germline values: CDR1 SGHTA, CDR2 FQGNSA. The length of the CDR3 is 16 residues. The V end was cut by 0 bases, the J end by 0 bases, with 9 bases between. CDR3 loop: CASSLARQSSYNEQFL. DNA of the CDR3: TGTGCCAGCAGCTTAGCCCGCCAGAGCTCCTACAATGAGCAGTTCCTC.

This clonotype has ten or more counts. This chain links TRBV28 with TRBJ1-1; maybe TRBD1 (6 bases). CDR3 length: 12 residues. The V end was cut by 5 bases, the J end by 4 bases, with 8 bases between. Per germline, CDR1 MDHEN and CDR2 SYDVKM. CDR3 nucleotides: TGTGCCAGCAGTGGGGGGGCCACTGAAGCTTTCTTT. Protein product: CASSGGATEAFF. Full variable domain (rest looked up from reference TRBV28 and TRBJ1-1): DVKVTQSSRYLVKRTGEKVFLECVQDMDHENMFWYRQDPGLGLRLIYFSYDVKMKEKGDIPEGYSVSREKKERFSLILESASTNQTSMYLCASSGGATEAFFGQGTRLTVV.